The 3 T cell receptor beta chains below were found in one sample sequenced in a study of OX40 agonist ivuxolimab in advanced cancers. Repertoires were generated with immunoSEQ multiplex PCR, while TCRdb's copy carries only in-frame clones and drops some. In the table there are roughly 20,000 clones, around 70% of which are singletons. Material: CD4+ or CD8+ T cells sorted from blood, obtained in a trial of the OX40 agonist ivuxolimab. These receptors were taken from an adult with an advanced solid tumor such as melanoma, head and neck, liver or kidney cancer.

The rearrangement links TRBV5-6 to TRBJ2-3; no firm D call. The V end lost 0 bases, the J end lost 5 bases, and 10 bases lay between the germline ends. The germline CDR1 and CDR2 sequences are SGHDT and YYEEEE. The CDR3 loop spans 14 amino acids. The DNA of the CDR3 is TGTGCCAGCAGCTTGGTTCTCCCCGGAGATACGCAGTATTTT. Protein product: CASSLVLPGDTQYF.

CDR3 in DNA: TGTGCCAGCAGTTCGACCCTGGCGAAGCCCCAGCATTTT. Encoded protein: CASSSTLAKPQHF. The chain combines TRBV27 with TRBJ1-5, with D unclear. CDR3 length: 13 amino acids. CDR1 is MNHEY, CDR2 SMNVEV, per germline (reference sequence). Trimming left V 4 bases short and J 8 bases short, with 12 bases between.

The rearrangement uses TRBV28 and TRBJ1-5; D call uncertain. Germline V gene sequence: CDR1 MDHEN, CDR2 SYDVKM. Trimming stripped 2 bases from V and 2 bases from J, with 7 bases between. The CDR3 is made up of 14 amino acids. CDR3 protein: CASSLLRRNQPQHF. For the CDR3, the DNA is TGTGCCAGCAGTTTACTGCGACGCAATCAGCCCCAGCATTTT.